This TCR beta chain was documented in a study of T-cell reconstitution after alpha-beta-depleted transplantation in children. The germline CDR1 and CDR2 sequences are SGHTA and FQGNSA. The CDR3 is made up of 16 amino acids. The ends were cut back, 5 bases at V and 3 bases at J, with 18 bases in the middle. The TCRbeta library incorporated unique molecular identifiers. TCRdb called the PCR reads again in MiXCR, with one record for every CDR3 protein. The sample consists of about 610,000 distinct CDR3 sequences, under 12% of them appearing once. There are a few counts of this clonotype. The chain joins TRBV7-2 to TRBJ2-3; D is unresolved. Here the sequenced sample was PBMCs from the stem cell graft donor, taken from the stem cell graft. The clonotype was recovered from a human donor who donated a stem cell graft to a child with acute myeloid leukemia. The DNA of the CDR3 is TGTGCCAGCAGCCCCAAGACATCGTTTACAACAGATACGCAGTATTTT. Its protein is CASSPKTSFTTDTQYF.